This entry lists 13 T cell receptor beta chains sequenced from one sample in a study of blood T cell repertoires in COVID-19. Measured with immunoSEQ multiplex PCR; TCRdb has only the in-frame clones, and not every one. Of 40,000 or so clones listed, about 74% are singletons. Sequenced sample: peripheral blood. These receptors all come from a man between 65 and 85 years old with COVID-19, enrolled during active disease.

The chain joins TRBV5-1 to TRBJ2-7; D not certain. CDR3 length: 13 residues. In germline, CDR1 is SGHRS, CDR2 YFSETQ. The germline V and J ends were trimmed by 0 bases and 3 bases, with 7 bases remaining between them. CDR3 bases: TGCGCCAGCAGCTTGGAGACAAACTACGAGCAGTACTTC. It codes for CASSLETNYEQYF.

J is TRBJ2-1 and V is TRBV5-1; 7 bases match TRBD1. In germline, CDR1 is SGHRS, CDR2 YFSETQ. This CDR3 has 15 amino acids. V gave up 3 bases and J gave up 0 bases; unmatched junction bases: 3. The CDR3 DNA follows: TGCGCCAGCAGCTCTACAGGGGACTCCTACAATGAGCAGTTCTTC. Protein: CASSSTGDSYNEQFF.

The rearrangement joins TRBV5-1 to TRBJ1-3; unclear D gene. Looked up from germline, CDR1 is SGHRS and CDR2 is YFSETQ. V was pared by 1 base and J by 4 bases, with 12 bases between. CDR3 size: 15 residues. CDR3 DNA: TGCGCCAGCAGCTTGAGTGCCTCAGGAGGAAACACCATATATTTT. It translates to CASSLSASGGNTIYF.

J is TRBJ1-5 and V is TRBV27; the D gene is possibly TRBD1 (5 bases). CDR1 and CDR2 from the germline V gene are MNHEY and SMNVEV (reference sequence). This CDR3 contains 13 residues. V was shortened by 5 bases and J by 3 bases, with 8 bases between the two germline ends. In nucleotides, the CDR3 is TGTGCCAGCAGTAGGGACTCCAATCAGCCCCAGCATTTT. It codes for CASSRDSNQPQHF.

This clone was detected a few times. The V call is TRBV30, the J call TRBJ2-7; no reliable D call. Looked up from germline, CDR1 is GTSNPN and CDR2 is SVGIG (reference sequence). V lost 3 bases and J lost 1, with 7 bases in between. The CDR3 sequence is 12 residues long. CDR3 residues: CAWRKQSYEQYF. The CDR3 bases are TGTGCCTGGAGAAAACAATCCTACGAGCAGTACTTC.

This clone appeared many times. The chain joins TRBV27 to TRBJ2-3; TRBD2 might be the D (7 bases). From germline, CDR1 is MNHEY and CDR2 SMNVEV (reference sequence). V lost 5 bases and J 11 bases, leaving 17 bases between the germline ends. The CDR3 runs to 13 residues. CDR3 DNA: TGTGCCAGCAGTGAACGGGGGGCCACGAGGCAGTATTTT. It encodes CASSERGATRQYF.

The chain carries TRBV10-3 and TRBJ1-5; D is possibly TRBD1 (6 bases). The CDR3 is made up of 13 amino acids. Trimming left V 6 bases short and J 7 bases short, with 13 bases between. Germline-derived CDR1 and CDR2 are ENHRY and SYGVKD. The CDR3 sequence is CAIREQGGQPQHF. DNA for the CDR3: TGTGCCATCAGGGAACAGGGTGGACAGCCCCAGCATTTT.

The rearrangement joins TRBV27 to TRBJ2-1; 11 nucleotides line up with TRBD2. The V segment lost 7 bases and the J segment 8 bases; nucleotides outside the gene matches: 7. CDR1 MNHEY and CDR2 SMNVEV come from the germline V gene (reference sequence). The CDR3 runs to 14 residues. The CDR3 DNA reads TGTGCCAGCATAGAGCTAGCGGGGGGTTATGAGCAGTTCTTC. Encoded protein: CASIELAGGYEQFF.

The chain combines TRBV5-1 with TRBJ2-7, with D tentatively TRBD1 (6 bases). Germline V gives CDR1 SGHRS, CDR2 YFSETQ. The V end was cut by 4 bases, the J end by 1 base, with 12 bases between. The CDR3 contains 14 residues. The CDR3 loop reads CASSQDRSSYEQYF. CDR3 in DNA: TGCGCCAGCAGCCAAGACAGGAGTTCCTACGAGCAGTACTTC.

This chain connects TRBV5-1 to TRBJ1-6; 7 positions match TRBD1. Germline V gene sequence: CDR1 SGHRS, CDR2 YFSETQ. Losses at the gene ends were 0 bases for V and 10 bases for J; bases not matched to a gene: 4. The CDR3 length is 14 residues. This chain's CDR3 is CASSLGQGNSPLHF. The CDR3 DNA reads as TGCGCCAGCAGCTTGGGACAGGGAAACTCACCCCTCCACTTT. The full variable domain, with the rest looked up from reference TRBV5-1 and TRBJ1-6, is KAGVTQTPRYLIKTRGQQVTLSCSPISGHRSVSWYQQTPGQGLQFLFEYFSETQRNKGNFPGRFSGRQFSNSRSEMNVSTLELGDSALYLCASSLGQGNSPLHFGNGTRLTVT.

A single count supports this clone. The chain employs TRBV19 and TRBJ2-7, with a weak D call TRBD2 (5 bases). Trimming shortened V by 1 base and J by 4 bases, and 14 bases separated the two germline ends. The CDR3 length is 15 residues. Germline loops: CDR1 LNHDA, CDR2 SQIVND (reference sequence). CDR3 sequence: CASSIVVSGIYEQYF. CDR3 DNA: TGTGCCAGTAGTATAGTCGTAAGCGGAATTTACGAGCAGTACTTC. Full variable domain (missing parts from reference TRBV19 and TRBJ2-7): DGGITQSPKYLFRKEGQNVTLSCEQNLNHDAMYWYRQDPGQGLRLIYYSQIVNDFQKGDIAEGYSVSREKKESFPLTVTSAQKNPTAFYLCASSIVVSGIYEQYFGPGTRLTVT.

The gene calls are TRBV28 and TRBJ2-7; no reliable D call. This CDR3 contains 11 residues. The V gene lost 1 base and the J gene lost 7 bases, with 5 bases spanning the gap. Germline values: CDR1 MDHEN, CDR2 SYDVKM. This chain's CDR3 is CASSLSGEQYF. The DNA of the CDR3 is TGTGCCAGCAGTTTATCCGGGGAGCAGTACTTC.

The table lists this clone with many counts. The chain links TRBV5-5 to TRBJ1-4, with D perhaps TRBD1 (6 bases). Germline loops: CDR1 SGHKS, CDR2 YYEKEE (reference sequence). The CDR3 consists of 14 residues. With 3 bases removed from V and 5 bases from J, the gap between germline ends came to 11 bases. The CDR3 loop reads CASSWGGLNEKLFF. CDR3 DNA: TGTGCCAGCAGCTGGGGGGGCCTGAATGAAAAACTGTTTTTT. The whole variable domain, filled in from reference TRBV5-5 and TRBJ1-4, reads DAGVTQSPTHLIKTRGQQVTLRCSPISGHKSVSWYQQVLGQGPQFIFQYYEKEERGRGNFPDRFSARQFPNYSSELNVNALLLGDSALYLCASSWGGLNEKLFFGSGTQLSVL.